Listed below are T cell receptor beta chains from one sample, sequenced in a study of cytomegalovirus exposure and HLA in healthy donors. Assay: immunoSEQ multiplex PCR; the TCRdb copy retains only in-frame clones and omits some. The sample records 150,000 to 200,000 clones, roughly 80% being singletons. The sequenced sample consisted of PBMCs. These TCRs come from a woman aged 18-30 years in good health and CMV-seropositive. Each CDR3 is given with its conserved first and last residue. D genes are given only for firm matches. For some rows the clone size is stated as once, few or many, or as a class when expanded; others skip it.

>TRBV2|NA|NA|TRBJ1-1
CASSPGRAEEAFF
TGTGCCAGCAGTCCCGGGAGGGCCGAAGAAGCTTTCTTT
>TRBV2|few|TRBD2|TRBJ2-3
CASRNPGLFTDTQYF
TGTGCCAGCAGGAACCCGGGACTATTCACAGATACGCAGTATTTT
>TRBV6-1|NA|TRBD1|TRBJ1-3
CASSEAAGTGRNTIYF
TGTGCCAGCAGTGAAGCCGCGGGGACAGGGCGGAACACCATATATTTT
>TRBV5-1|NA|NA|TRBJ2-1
CASSLGGGAYHEQFF
TGCGCCAGCAGCTTGGGTGGGGGGGCATATCATGAGCAGTTCTTC
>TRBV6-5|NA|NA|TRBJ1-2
CGEGEVPYGYTF
TGTGGGGAAGGGGAGGTACCCTATGGCTACACCTTC
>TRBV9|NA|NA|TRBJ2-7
CASSVGFGLYEQYF
TGTGCCAGCAGCGTAGGATTTGGACTCTACGAGCAGTACTTC
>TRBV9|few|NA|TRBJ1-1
CASKRLQNTEAFF
TGTGCCAGCAAAAGACTGCAGAACACTGAAGCTTTCTTT
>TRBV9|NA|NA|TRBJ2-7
CASSVDPGSPYEQYF
TGTGCCAGCAGCGTAGATCCAGGGTCCCCCTACGAGCAGTACTTC
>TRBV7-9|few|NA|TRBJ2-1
CASSLVTVSYNEQFF
TGTGCCAGCAGCTTAGTGACAGTCTCCTACAATGAGCAGTTCTTC
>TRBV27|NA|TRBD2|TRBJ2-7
CASSFLPGTTYEQYF
TGTGCCAGCAGTTTTTTACCAGGGACTACCTACGAGCAGTACTTC
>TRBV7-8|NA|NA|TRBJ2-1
CASSSLPSSYNEQFF
TGTGCCAGCAGCTCACTACCGAGCTCCTACAATGAGCAGTTCTTC
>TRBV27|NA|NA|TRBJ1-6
CASGPITNSPLHF
TGTGCCAGCGGGCCTATTACCAATTCACCCCTCCACTTT
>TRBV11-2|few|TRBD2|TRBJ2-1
CASSLGGGDYYNEQFF
TGTGCCAGCAGCTTAGGCGGGGGGGACTACTACAATGAGCAGTTCTTC
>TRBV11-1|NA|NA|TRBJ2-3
CASSLLRGTDTQYF
TGTGCCAGCAGCTTATTAAGGGGAACAGATACGCAGTATTTT
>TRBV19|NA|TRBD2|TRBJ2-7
CASSRLAGDGNEQYF
TGTGCCAGTAGCAGACTAGCGGGGGATGGCAACGAGCAGTACTTC
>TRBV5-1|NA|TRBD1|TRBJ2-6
CASSLVAGGHSGANVLTF
TGCGCCAGCAGCTTGGTGGCAGGGGGACACTCTGGGGCCAACGTCCTGACTTTC
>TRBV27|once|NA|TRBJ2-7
CASSSFYEQYF
TGTGCCAGCAGTTCATTTTACGAGCAGTACTTC
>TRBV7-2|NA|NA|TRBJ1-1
CASSLGHPEAFF
TGTGCCAGCAGCTTAGGTCATCCTGAAGCTTTCTTT
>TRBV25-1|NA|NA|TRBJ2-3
CASSARGSSTDTQYF
TGTGCCAGCAGTGCAAGGGGCAGTTCCACAGATACGCAGTATTTT
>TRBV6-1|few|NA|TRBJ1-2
CASSLTASYGYTF
TGTGCCAGCAGCCTAACAGCCAGCTATGGCTACACCTTC
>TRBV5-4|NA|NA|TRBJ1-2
CASSLGGLADYGYTF
TGTGCCAGCAGCTTGGGAGGGCTTGCTGACTATGGCTACACCTTC
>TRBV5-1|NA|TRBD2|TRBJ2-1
CASMSGGAYNEQFF
TGCGCCAGTATGAGCGGGGGGGCCTACAATGAGCAGTTCTTC
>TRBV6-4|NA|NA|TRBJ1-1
CASSSERNTEAFF
TGTGCCAGCAGCTCCGAGCGAAACACTGAAGCTTTCTTT
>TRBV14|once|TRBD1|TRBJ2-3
CASSQDPGTEEFWGTDTQYF
TGTGCCAGCAGCCAAGATCCGGGGACAGAGGAGTTTTGGGGCACAGATACGCAGTATTTT
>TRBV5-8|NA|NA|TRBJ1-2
CASSLQGGLNYGYTF
TGTGCCAGCAGCTTGCAGGGAGGTCTTAACTATGGCTACACCTTC
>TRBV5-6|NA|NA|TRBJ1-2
CASRTDSPYGYTF
TGTGCCAGCAGGACGGACAGCCCCTATGGCTACACCTTC
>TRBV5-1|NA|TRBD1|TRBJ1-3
CASSNGQAPSGNTIYF
TGCGCCAGCAGCAATGGACAGGCACCCTCTGGAAACACCATATATTTT
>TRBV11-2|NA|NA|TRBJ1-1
CASSSVTRAYTEAFF
TGTGCCAGCAGCTCGGTAACCAGGGCCTACACTGAAGCTTTCTTT
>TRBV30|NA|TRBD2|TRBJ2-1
CAWSLGLAGQNEQFF
TGTGCCTGGAGCCTGGGACTAGCGGGACAAAATGAGCAGTTCTTC
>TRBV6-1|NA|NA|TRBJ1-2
CATSGMLGYTF
TGTGCCACCTCGGGGATGTTAGGCTACACCTTC
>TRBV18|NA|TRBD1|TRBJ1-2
CASSPGTGDIGYTF
TGTGCCAGCTCACCTGGGACAGGGGATATTGGCTACACCTTC
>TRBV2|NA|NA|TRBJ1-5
CASSVRSEPQHF
TGTGCCAGCAGTGTAAGGAGCGAGCCCCAGCATTTT
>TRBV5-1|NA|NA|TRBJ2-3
CASTEGGAFRADTQYF
TGCGCCAGCACAGAGGGGGGGGCATTTAGGGCAGATACGCAGTATTTT
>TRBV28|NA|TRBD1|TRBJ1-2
CASSFLDRGRGYTF
TGTGCCAGCAGTTTCCTCGACAGGGGGCGGGGCTACACCTTC
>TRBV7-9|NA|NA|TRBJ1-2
CASSQLSIAGYGYTF
TGTGCCAGCAGCCAACTTAGTATTGCAGGGTATGGCTACACCTTC
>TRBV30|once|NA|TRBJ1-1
CAWRPGRKNTEAFF
TGTGCCTGGAGACCGGGGAGGAAGAACACTGAAGCTTTCTTT
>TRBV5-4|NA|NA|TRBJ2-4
CASKDSLEDIQYF
TGTGCCAGCAAGGACAGCCTGGAGGACATTCAGTACTTC
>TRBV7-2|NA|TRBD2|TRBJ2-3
CASTLGAGGSDTQYF
TGTGCCAGCACCCTAGGGGCGGGGGGGTCGGATACGCAGTATTTT
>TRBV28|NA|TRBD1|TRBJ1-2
CASTTQGAALYGYTF
TGTGCCAGCACCACCCAGGGGGCAGCCCTCTATGGCTACACCTTC